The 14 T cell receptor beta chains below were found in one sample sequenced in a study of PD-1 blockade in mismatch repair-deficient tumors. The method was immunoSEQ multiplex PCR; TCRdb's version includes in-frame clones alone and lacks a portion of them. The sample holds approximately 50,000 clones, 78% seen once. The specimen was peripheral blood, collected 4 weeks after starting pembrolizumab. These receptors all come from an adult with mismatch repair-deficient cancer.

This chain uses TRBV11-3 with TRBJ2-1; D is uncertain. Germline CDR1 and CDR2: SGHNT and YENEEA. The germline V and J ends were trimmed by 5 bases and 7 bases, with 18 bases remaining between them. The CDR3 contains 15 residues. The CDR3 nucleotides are TGTGCCAGCAGCCGACCCCTACCGGGCCTGAATGAGCAGTTCTTC. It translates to CASSRPLPGLNEQFF.

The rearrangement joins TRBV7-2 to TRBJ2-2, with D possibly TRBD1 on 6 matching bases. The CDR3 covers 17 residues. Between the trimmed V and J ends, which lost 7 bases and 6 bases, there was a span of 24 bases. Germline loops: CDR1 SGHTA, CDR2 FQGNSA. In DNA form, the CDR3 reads TGTGCCAGCACCTACAGACCCGGGACAAAACGGTCCGGGGAGCTGTTTTTT. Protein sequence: CASTYRPGTKRSGELFF.

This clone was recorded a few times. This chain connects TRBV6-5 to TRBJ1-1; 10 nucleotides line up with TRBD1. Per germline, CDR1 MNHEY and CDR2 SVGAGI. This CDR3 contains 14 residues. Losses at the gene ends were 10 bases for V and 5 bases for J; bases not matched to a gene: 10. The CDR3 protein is CATADRDRGTEAFF. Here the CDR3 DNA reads TGTGCCACCGCTGACCGGGACAGGGGAACTGAAGCTTTCTTT.

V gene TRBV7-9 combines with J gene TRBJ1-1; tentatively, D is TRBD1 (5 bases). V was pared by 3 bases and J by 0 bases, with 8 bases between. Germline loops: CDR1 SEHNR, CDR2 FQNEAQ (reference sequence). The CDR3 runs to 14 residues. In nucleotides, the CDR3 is TGTGCCAGCAGCTTGCGGGGCATGAACACTGAAGCTTTCTTT. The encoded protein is CASSLRGMNTEAFF.

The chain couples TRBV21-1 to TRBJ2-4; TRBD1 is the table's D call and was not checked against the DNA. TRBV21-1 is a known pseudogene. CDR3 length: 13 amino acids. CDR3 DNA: TGTGCCAGCAGCCGGGACAGAAGGAACATTCAGTACTTC. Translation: CASSRDRRNIQYF.

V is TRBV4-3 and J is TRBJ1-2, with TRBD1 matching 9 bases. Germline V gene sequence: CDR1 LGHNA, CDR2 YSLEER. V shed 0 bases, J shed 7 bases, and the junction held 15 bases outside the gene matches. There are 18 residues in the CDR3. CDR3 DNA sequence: TGCGCCAGCAGCCAAGATGCGTCTGGGACAGGGTATTTTGGTGGCTACACCTTC. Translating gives CASSQDASGTGYFGGYTF.

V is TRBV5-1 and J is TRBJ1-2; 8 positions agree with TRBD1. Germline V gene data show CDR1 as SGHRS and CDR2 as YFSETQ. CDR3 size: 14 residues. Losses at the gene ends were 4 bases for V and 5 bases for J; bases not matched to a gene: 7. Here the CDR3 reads CASSVGQGQYGYTF. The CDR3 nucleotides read TGCGCCAGCAGCGTCGGACAGGGACAGTATGGCTACACCTTC.

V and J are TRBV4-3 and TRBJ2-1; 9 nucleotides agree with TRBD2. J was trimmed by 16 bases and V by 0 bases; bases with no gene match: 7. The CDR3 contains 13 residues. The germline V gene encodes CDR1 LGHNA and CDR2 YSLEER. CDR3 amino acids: CASSQDGAGGAFF. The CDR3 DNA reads TGCGCCAGCAGCCAAGATGGAGCGGGAGGAGCCTTCTTC.

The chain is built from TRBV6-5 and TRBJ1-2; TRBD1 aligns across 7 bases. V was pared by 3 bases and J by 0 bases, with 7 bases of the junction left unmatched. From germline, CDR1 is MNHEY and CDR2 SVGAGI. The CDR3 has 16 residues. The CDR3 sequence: CASSYGSGTANYGYTF. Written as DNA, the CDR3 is TGTGCCAGCAGTTATGGGTCGGGGACAGCTAACTATGGCTACACCTTC.

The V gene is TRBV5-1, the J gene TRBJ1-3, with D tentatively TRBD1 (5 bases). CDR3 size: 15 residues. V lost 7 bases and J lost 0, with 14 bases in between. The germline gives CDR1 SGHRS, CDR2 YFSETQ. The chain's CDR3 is CASGDSFASGNTIYF. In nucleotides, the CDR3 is TGCGCCAGCGGCGACAGTTTCGCCTCTGGAAACACCATATATTTT. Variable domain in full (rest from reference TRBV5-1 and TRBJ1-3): KAGVTQTPRYLIKTRGQQVTLSCSPISGHRSVSWYQQTPGQGLQFLFEYFSETQRNKGNFPGRFSGRQFSNSRSEMNVSTLELGDSALYLCASGDSFASGNTIYFGEGSWLTVV.

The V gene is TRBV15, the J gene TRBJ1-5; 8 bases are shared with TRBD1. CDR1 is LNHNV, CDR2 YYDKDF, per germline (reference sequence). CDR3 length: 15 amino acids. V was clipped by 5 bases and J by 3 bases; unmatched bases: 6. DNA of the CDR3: TGTGCCACCAGCGTGGACAGGGCTTACAATCAGCCCCAGCATTTT. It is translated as CATSVDRAYNQPQHF.

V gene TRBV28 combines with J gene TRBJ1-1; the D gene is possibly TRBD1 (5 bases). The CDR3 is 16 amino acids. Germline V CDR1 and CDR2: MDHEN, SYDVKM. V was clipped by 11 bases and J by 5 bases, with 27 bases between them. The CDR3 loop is CAYSGLGTTSRTEAFF. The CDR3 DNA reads TGTGCCTACTCGGGGCTGGGGACGACCTCGAGGACTGAAGCTTTCTTT.

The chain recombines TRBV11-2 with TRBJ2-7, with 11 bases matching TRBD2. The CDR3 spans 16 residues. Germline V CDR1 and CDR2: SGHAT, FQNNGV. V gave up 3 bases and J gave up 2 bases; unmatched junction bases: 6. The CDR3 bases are TGTGCCAGCAGCTTTACAGGGACTAGCGGAACCTACGAGCAGTACTTC. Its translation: CASSFTGTSGTYEQYF.

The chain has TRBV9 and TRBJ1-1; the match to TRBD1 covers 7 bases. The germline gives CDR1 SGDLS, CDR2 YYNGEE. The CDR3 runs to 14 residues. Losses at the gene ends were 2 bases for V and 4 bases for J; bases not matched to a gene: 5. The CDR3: CASSVQGGVTEAFF. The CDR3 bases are TGTGCCAGCAGCGTCCAGGGGGGAGTCACTGAAGCTTTCTTT.